The 14 T cell receptor beta chains below all came from one sample that was sequenced in a study of T cells in Graves' hyperthyroidism and ophthalmopathy. RNA transcripts yielded amplified TCR beta CDR3 regions. The HTBI set primed first-round TCR CDR3 RT-PCR. In TCRdb, the multiplex PCR reads were re-called with MiXCR into one record per CDR3 protein. The sample holds 450,000 to 700,000 distinct CDR3 sequences, approximately 44% seen once. Sequenced input: peripheral blood or thyroid tissue (not recorded which). Source of these receptors: a woman aged 18-30 years with Graves' hyperthyroidism.

The rearrangement links TRBV29-1 to TRBJ2-2; 10 bases align to TRBD1. Germline V gene data show CDR1 as SQVTM and CDR2 as ANQGSEA. The CDR3 is made up of 13 amino acids. This CDR3 is CSLGTGDTGELFF. The CDR3 nucleotides are TGCAGTTTAGGGACAGGGGACACCGGGGAGCTGTTTTTT.

The J gene is TRBJ2-7, the V gene TRBV7-3; the D is unclear. The J call may be mistaken, given a closer DNA end match to TRBJ2-1. Germline lookup yields CDR1 SGHTA and CDR2 FQGTGA. The CDR3 covers 14 residues. CDR3 loop: CASSLGNAPNEQFF. The DNA for the CDR3 is TGTGCCAGCAGCTTGGGTAACGCACCGAATGAGCAGTTCTTC.

Many counts were recorded for this clonotype. The V call is TRBV20-1, the J call TRBJ2-7, with D maybe TRBD1 (5 bases). The CDR3 totals 14 residues. Trimming shortened V by 0 bases and J by 2 bases, and 11 bases separated the two germline ends. CDR1 is DFQATT, CDR2 SNEGSKA, per germline (reference sequence). CDR3 amino acids: CSARDESGTYEQYF. CDR3 nucleotide sequence: TGCAGTGCTAGAGACGAGTCAGGGACCTACGAGCAGTACTTC.

At least ten counts were recorded for this clonotype. The V call is TRBV6-6, the J call TRBJ1-1; a weak D match, TRBD1 (6 bases). The germline V gene encodes CDR1 MNHNY and CDR2 SVGAGI (reference sequence). CDR3 length: 13 residues. V was pared by 5 bases and J by 6 bases, with 13 bases between. The CDR3 DNA is TGTGCCAGCAGTGGAACAGGGTTGGCTGAAGCTTTCTTT. Translation gives CASSGTGLAEAFF.

V usage is TRBV24-1 and J usage is TRBJ2-3; D not resolved. The CDR3 is made up of 14 amino acids. The germline V gene has CDR1 KGHDR and CDR2 SFDVKD. The V end was cut by 7 bases, the J end by 1 base, with 11 bases between. CDR3 in amino acids: CATSADPGTDTQYF. The CDR3 DNA follows: TGTGCCACCAGCGCAGACCCTGGCACAGATACGCAGTATTTT.

This clonotype was detected only a few times. The gene calls are TRBV15 and TRBJ1-2, with D unclear. CDR3 length: 12 amino acids. CDR1 and CDR2 from the germline V gene are LNHNV and YYDKDF (reference sequence). Trimming took off 3 bases at V and 4 bases at J, with 6 bases between the two ends. The CDR3 nucleotides read TGTGCCACCAGCAGTGAGGGCTATGGCTACACCTTC. Amino acids: CATSSEGYGYTF.

The rearrangement joins TRBV25-1 to TRBJ1-4; TRBD1 matches at 7 bases. The V gene's germline CDR1 is MGHDK and CDR2 SYGVNS. The CDR3 runs to 15 residues. Losses at the gene ends were 4 bases for V and 7 bases for J; bases not matched to a gene: 9. The CDR3 sequence is CASSGQGGRGEKLFF. Written as DNA, the CDR3 is TGTGCCAGCAGTGGCCAAGGGGGCAGGGGTGAAAAACTGTTTTTT.

On this clonotype: Given a much more abundant clone one base away, this may be a read error. The chain carries TRBV20-1 and TRBJ1-5; D gene ambiguous. The CDR3 has 17 amino acids. V shed 2 bases and J shed 4 bases, with 21 bases lying between them. Germline V lookup: CDR1 DFQATT, CDR2 SNEGSKA (reference sequence). DNA of the CDR3: TGCAGTGCTAGAAACCTCCACTCCGACATCAGGAATCAGCCCCAGCATTTT. Its protein is CSARNLHSDIRNQPQHF.

There are many counts of this clonotype. The chain employs TRBV18 and TRBJ1-1; TRBD1 aligns across 7 bases. The ends lost 4 bases at V and 6 bases at J; junction bases unmatched: 2. The CDR3 length is 12 residues. Germline V gene data show CDR1 as KGHSH and CDR2 as LQKENI. This CDR3 is CASSQQGSEAFF. For the CDR3, the DNA is TGTGCCAGCTCACAACAGGGGTCTGAAGCTTTCTTT.

This clonotype came up many times. The chain uses TRBV10-3 and TRBJ2-2; perhaps D is TRBD1 or TRBD2 (5 bases each). The ends were cut back, 4 bases at V and 0 bases at J, with 9 bases in the middle. CDR3 length: 15 residues. Germline-derived CDR1 and CDR2 are ENHRY and SYGVKD. In DNA, the CDR3 is TGTGCCATCAGTGCTGGGACGGCGAACACCGGGGAGCTGTTTTTT. Residues: CAISAGTANTGELFF.

The V gene is TRBV29-1, the J gene TRBJ2-7; 10 nucleotides agree with TRBD2. V lost 6 bases, J lost 6 bases, and 8 bases stayed unmatched. Germline V gene lookup returns CDR1 SQVTM and CDR2 ANQGSEA. This CDR3 region has 13 residues. The CDR3 bases are TGCAGCGTGAGTGGGACTAGCGTTACCGAGCAGTACTTC. Translation: CSVSGTSVTEQYF.

The chain carries TRBV7-9 and TRBJ2-5; maybe TRBD1 (6 bases). This CDR3 has 14 residues. Trimming left V 6 bases short and J 4 bases short, with 15 bases between. Germline lookup yields CDR1 SEHNR and CDR2 FQNEAQ (reference sequence). For the CDR3, the DNA is TGTGCCAGCAGTATAGGTGGGGGCCCAGAGACCCAGTACTTC. Translated, it gives CASSIGGGPETQYF.

This chain uses TRBV10-3 with TRBJ1-3; 7 bases are shared with TRBD1. The CDR3 loop spans 14 amino acids. V shed 11 bases, J shed 2 bases, and the junction held 9 bases outside the gene matches. Germline-derived CDR1 and CDR2 are ENHRY and SYGVKD. CDR3 in amino acids: CASTGNRAGNTIYF. CDR3 coding DNA: TGTGCCTCGACAGGGAATCGTGCTGGAAACACCATATATTTT.

The chain recombines TRBV14 with TRBJ2-5, with 7 bases lining up with TRBD2. The CDR3 runs to 16 residues. V lost 2 bases, J lost 5 bases, and 11 bases stayed unmatched. CDR1 is SGHDN and CDR2 is FVKESK in the germline V gene. CDR3 sequence reads: CASSQRVAGARETQYF. The CDR3 DNA is TGTGCCAGCAGCCAAAGAGTTGCGGGAGCCCGGGAGACCCAGTACTTC. Complete variable domain (other parts from reference TRBV14 and TRBJ2-5): EAGVTQFPSHSVIEKGQTVTLRCDPISGHDNLYWYRRVMGKEIKFLLHFVKESKQDESGMPNNRFLAERTGGTYSTLKVQPAELEDSGVYFCASSQRVAGARETQYFGPGTRLLVL.